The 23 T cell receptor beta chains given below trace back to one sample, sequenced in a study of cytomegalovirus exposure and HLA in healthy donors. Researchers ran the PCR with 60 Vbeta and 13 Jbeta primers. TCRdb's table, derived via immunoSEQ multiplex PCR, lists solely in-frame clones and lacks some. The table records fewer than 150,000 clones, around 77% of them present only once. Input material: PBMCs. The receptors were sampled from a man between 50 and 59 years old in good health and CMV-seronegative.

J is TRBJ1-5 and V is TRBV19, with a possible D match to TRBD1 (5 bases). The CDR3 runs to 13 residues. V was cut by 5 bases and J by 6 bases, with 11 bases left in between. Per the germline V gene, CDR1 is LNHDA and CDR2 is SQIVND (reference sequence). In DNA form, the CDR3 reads TGTGCCAGTAGTCCTCAGGGAGGTCAGCCCCAGCATTTT. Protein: CASSPQGGQPQHF.

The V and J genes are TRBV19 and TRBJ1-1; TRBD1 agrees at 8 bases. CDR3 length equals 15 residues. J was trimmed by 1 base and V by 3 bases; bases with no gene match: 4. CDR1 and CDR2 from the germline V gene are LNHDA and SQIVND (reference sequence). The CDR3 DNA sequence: TGTGCCAGTAGTATCCCGGGGACAGGGAACACTGAAGCTTTCTTT. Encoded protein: CASSIPGTGNTEAFF.

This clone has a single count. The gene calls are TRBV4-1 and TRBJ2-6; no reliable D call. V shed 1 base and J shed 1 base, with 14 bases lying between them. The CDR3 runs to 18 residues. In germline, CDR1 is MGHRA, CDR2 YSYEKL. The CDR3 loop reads CASSQVYGGNSGANVLTF. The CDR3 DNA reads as TGCGCCAGCAGCCAAGTTTACGGCGGCAATTCTGGGGCCAACGTCCTGACTTTC.

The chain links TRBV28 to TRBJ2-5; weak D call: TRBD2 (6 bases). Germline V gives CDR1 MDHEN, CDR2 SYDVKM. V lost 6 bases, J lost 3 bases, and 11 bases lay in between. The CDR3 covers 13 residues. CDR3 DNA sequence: TGTGCCAGCAGGTACGGGGGTAAAGAGACCCAGTACTTC. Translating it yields CASRYGGKETQYF.

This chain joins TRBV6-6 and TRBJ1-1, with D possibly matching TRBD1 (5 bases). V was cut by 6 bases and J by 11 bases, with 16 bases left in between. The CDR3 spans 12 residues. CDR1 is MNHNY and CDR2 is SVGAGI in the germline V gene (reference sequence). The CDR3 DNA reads TGTGCCAGCAGGCCCAACATGCCAGGGGCTTTCTTT. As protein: CASRPNMPGAFF.

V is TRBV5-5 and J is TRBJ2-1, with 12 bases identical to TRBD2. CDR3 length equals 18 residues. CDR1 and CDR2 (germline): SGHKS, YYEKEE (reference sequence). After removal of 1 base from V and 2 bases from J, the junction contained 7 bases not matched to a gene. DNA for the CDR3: TGTGCCAGCAGCTTGTCGGGGACTAGCGGGTCGACCTACAATGAGCAGTTCTTC. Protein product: CASSLSGTSGSTYNEQFF.

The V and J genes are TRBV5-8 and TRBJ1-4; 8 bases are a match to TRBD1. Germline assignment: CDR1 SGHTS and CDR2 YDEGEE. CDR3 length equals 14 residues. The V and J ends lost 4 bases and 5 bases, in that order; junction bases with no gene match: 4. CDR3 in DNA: TGTGCCAGCAGCCAGACAGGGGTGAATGAAAAACTGTTTTTT. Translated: CASSQTGVNEKLFF.

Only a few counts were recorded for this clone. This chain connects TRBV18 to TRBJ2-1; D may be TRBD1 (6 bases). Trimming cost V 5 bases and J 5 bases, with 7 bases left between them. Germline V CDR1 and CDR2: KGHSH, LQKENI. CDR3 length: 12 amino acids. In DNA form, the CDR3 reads TGTGCCAGCTCATGGACAGACAATGAGCAGTTCTTC. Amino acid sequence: CASSWTDNEQFF. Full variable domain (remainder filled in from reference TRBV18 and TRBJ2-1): NAGVMQNPRHLVRRRGQEARLRCSPMKGHSHVYWYRQLPEEGLKFMVYLQKENIIDESGMPKERFSAEFPKEGPSILRIQQVVRGDSAAYFCASSWTDNEQFFGPGTRLTVL.

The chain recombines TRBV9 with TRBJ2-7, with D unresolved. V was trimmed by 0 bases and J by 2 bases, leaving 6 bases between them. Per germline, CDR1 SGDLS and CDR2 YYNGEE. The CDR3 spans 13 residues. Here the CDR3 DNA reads TGTGCCAGCAGCGTAGCACAGCCCTACGAGCAGTACTTC. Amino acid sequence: CASSVAQPYEQYF.

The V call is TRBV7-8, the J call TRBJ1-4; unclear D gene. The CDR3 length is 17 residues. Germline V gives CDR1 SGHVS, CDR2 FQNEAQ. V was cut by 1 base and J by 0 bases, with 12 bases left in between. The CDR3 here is CASSLELSIATNEKLFF. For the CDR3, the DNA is TGTGCCAGCAGCTTAGAGCTTTCCATAGCAACTAATGAAAAACTGTTTTTT. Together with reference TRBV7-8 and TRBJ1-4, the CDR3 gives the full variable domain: GAGVSQSPRYKVAKRGQDVALRCDPISGHVSLFWYQQALGQGPEFLTYFQNEAQLDKSGLPSDRFFAERPEGSVSTLKIQRTQQEDSAVYLCASSLELSIATNEKLFFGSGTQLSVL.

The CDR3 loop reads CASAMTSGSSYEQYF. CDR3 coding DNA: TGTGCCAGCGCCATGACTAGCGGGAGTTCCTACGAGCAGTACTTC. The chain employs TRBV27 and TRBJ2-7; 12 bases agree with TRBD2. The CDR3 has 15 residues. The germline gives CDR1 MNHEY, CDR2 SMNVEV (reference sequence). Trimming cost V 8 bases and J 1 base; bases outside gene matches: 6.

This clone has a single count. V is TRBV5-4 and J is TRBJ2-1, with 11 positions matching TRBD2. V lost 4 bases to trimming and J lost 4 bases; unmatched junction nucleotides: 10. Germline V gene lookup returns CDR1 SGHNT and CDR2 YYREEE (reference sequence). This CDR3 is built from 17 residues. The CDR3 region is CASSGTLAGGLYNEQFF. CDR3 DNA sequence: TGTGCCAGCAGCGGGACCTTAGCGGGAGGGTTGTACAATGAGCAGTTCTTC.

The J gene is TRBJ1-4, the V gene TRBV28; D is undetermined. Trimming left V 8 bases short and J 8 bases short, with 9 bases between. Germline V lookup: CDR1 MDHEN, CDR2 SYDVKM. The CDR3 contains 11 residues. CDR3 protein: CASGAREKLFF. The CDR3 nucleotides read TGTGCCAGCGGCGCGAGGGAAAAACTGTTTTTT.

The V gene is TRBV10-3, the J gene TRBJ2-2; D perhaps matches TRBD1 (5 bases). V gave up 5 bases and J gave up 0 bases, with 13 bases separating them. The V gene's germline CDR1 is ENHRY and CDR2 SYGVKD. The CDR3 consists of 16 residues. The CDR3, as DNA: TGTGCCATCAGTACCCAGGGTTTCGCGAACACCGGGGAGCTGTTTTTT. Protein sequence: CAISTQGFANTGELFF.

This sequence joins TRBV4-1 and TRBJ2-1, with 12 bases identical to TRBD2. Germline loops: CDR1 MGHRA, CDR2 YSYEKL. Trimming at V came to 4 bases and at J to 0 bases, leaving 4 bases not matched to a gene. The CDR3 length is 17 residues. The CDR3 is CASSLGLAGSSYNEQFF. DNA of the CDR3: TGCGCCAGCAGCCTCGGACTAGCGGGATCCTCCTACAATGAGCAGTTCTTC.

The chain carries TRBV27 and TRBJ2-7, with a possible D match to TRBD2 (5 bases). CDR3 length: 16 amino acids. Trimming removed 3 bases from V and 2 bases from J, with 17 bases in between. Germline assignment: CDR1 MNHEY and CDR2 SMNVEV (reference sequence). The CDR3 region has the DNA TGTGCCAGCAGTTTTAGGCGGACTGGGATCGCCTACGAGCAGTACTTC. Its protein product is CASSFRRTGIAYEQYF.

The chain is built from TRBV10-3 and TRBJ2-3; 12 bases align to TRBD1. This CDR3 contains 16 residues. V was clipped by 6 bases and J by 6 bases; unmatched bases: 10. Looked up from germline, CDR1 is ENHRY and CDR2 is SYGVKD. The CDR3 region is CAISGEWDRGRDTQYF. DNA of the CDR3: TGTGCCATCAGCGGAGAGTGGGACAGGGGGCGCGATACGCAGTATTTT.

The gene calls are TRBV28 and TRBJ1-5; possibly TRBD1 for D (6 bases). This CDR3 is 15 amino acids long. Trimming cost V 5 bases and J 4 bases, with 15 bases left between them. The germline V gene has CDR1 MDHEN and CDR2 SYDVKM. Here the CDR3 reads CASSLRKGVNQPQHF. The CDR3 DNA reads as TGTGCCAGCAGTCTCCGGAAGGGGGTAAATCAGCCCCAGCATTTT.

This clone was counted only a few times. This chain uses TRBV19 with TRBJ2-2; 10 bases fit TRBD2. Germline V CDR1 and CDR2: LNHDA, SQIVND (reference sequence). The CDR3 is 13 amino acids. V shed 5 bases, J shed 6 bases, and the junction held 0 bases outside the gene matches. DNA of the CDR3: TGTGCCAGTAGTCTAGCGGGAGCCGGGGAGCTGTTTTTT. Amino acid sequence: CASSLAGAGELFF. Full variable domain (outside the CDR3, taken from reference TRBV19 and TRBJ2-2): DGGITQSPKYLFRKEGQNVTLSCEQNLNHDAMYWYRQDPGQGLRLIYYSQIVNDFQKGDIAEGYSVSREKKESFPLTVTSAQKNPTAFYLCASSLAGAGELFFGEGSRLTVL.

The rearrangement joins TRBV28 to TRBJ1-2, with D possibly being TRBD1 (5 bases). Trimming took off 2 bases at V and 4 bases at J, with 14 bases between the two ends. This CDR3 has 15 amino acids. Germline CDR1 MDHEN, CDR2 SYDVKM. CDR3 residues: CASSLGGHPPYGYTF. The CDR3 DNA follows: TGTGCCAGCAGTTTAGGCGGACACCCGCCCTATGGCTACACCTTC.

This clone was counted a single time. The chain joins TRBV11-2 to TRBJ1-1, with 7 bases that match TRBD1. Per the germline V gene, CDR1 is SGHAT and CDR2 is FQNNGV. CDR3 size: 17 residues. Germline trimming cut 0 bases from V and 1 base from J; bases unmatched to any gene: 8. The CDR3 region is CASSLDSTRTGNTEAFF. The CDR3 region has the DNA TGTGCCAGCAGCTTAGATTCGACCAGGACAGGGAACACTGAAGCTTTCTTT.

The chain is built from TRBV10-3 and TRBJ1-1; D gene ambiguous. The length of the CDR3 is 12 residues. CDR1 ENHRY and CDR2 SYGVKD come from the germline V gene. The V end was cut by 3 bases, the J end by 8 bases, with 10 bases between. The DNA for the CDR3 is TGTGCCATCAGTGAATCGGACTGGGAAGCTTTCTTT. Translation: CAISESDWEAFF.

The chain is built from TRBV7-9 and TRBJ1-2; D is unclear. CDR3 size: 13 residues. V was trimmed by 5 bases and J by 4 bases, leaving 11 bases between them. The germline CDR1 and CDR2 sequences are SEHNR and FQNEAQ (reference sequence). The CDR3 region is CASSVRGRYGYTF. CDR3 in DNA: TGTGCCAGCAGCGTCCGGGGTCGCTATGGCTACACCTTC.